These T cell receptor beta chains were read from a single sample in a study of vaccination and CD4 T cells after COVID-19. TCRdb used MiXCR to reprocess the PCR reads, holding one entry per CDR3 protein. The data contain more than 12,000 distinct CDR3 sequences, about 50% of them singletons. Their antigens remain unidentified. Source material: CD4+ T cells from blood, cultured in vitro. These receptors were collected from a human donor who had recovered from COVID-19. The CDR3 runs from the conserved cysteine through the conserved F or W. The D gene is left open where the match is weak. Size is stated for part of the rows, as once, few or many counts, or as a class when the clone is expanded.

v_call	d_call	j_call	clone_size	cdr3_aa	cdr3_nt
TRBV7-8	TRBD2	TRBJ2-3	.	CASSFSGGRTDTQYF	TGTGCCAGCAGCTTTTCGGGCGGGAGGACAGATACGCAGTATTTT
TRBV2	TRBD2	TRBJ2-1	.	CASSETASGEQFF	TGTGCCAGCAGTGAAACGGCTAGCGGCGAGCAGTTCTTC
TRBV10-3	TRBD2	TRBJ2-7	.	CAISASSGTEIYF	TGTGCCATCAGTGCTTCTAGCGGGACCGAGATTTACTTC
TRBV27	.	TRBJ2-7	few	CASSSDPGRTSYEQYF	TGTGCCAGCAGTTCTGACCCGGGACGGACCTCCTACGAGCAGTACTTC
TRBV9	.	TRBJ2-5	medium-sized	CASSATAQETQYF	TGTGCCAGCAGCGCCACAGCACAAGAGACCCAGTACTTC
TRBV5-4	TRBD2	TRBJ2-7	.	CASSPWTSDEQYF	TGTGCCAGCAGCCCGTGGACTAGCGACGAGCAGTACTTC
TRBV6-1	.	TRBJ2-3	large	CASTPGIGRGTDTQYF	TGTGCCAGCACCCCCGGAATAGGCCGAGGCACAGATACGCAGTATTTT
TRBV5-6	.	TRBJ2-7	once	CASSLEASPEQYF	TGTGCCAGCAGCTTGGAGGCTAGCCCCGAGCAGTACTTC
TRBV6-1	TRBD2	TRBJ2-7	.	CASSEPVTSGYEQYF	TGTGCCAGCAGTGAACCAGTGACTAGCGGTTACGAGCAGTACTTC
TRBV7-9	.	TRBJ1-2	.	CASSPGRGTYGYTF	TGTGCCAGCAGCCCGGGACGGGGTACCTATGGCTACACCTTC
TRBV4-1	.	TRBJ1-2	.	CASSQNNYGYTF	TGCGCCAGCAGCCAAAATAACTATGGCTACACCTTC
TRBV5-6	.	TRBJ1-2	few	CASSLSQGDGYGYTF	TGTGCCAGCAGCTTGTCCCAGGGAGATGGCTATGGCTACACCTTC
TRBV12-3/TRBV12-4	TRBD1	TRBJ1-2	few	CASIPDRGGGYTF	TGTGCCAGCATTCCGGACAGGGGAGGGGGCTACACCTTC
TRBV7-2	.	TRBJ2-2	.	CASSLAGSIYAGELFF	TGTGCCAGCAGCTTAGCAGGGTCTATTTACGCCGGGGAGCTGTTTTTT